Listed here are 32 T cell receptor beta chains from one sample, sequenced in a study of cytomegalovirus exposure and HLA in healthy donors (dated by TCRdb to 2017 to 2019). The library was made by the immunoSEQ multiplex PCR assay. TCRdb provides this immuneACCESS table in a form limited to in-frame rearrangements. Some clones are lacking; in checked studies, under half of them reflect an unresolved V gene, and why the rest are absent is not known. The sample contains roughly 330,000 clones, roughly 90% of them found a single time. Together, the top ten hold about 1% of the sample. The sequenced sample was PBMCs. All receptors derive from a woman in her 30s in good health and CMV-seropositive.

The chain uses TRBV30 and TRBJ2-1; D may be TRBD1 or TRBD2 (5 bases each). The ends were cut back, 0 bases at V and 2 bases at J, with 8 bases in the middle. The CDR3 has 14 amino acids. CDR1 and CDR2 from the germline V gene are GTSNPN and SVGIG (reference sequence). CDR3 amino acids: CAWSVGVPYNEQFF. The CDR3 coding sequence is TGTGCCTGGAGTGTGGGGGTCCCCTACAATGAGCAGTTCTTC.

This chain links TRBV30 with TRBJ2-7, with D perhaps assigned TRBD1 or TRBD2 (5 bases each). Trimming took off 4 bases at V and 3 bases at J, with 16 bases between the two ends. The CDR3 runs 14 residues. Germline CDR1 reads GTSNPN; CDR2 reads SVGIG (reference sequence). In nucleotides, the CDR3 is TGTGCCTGGACAGGTGGGGACCGATTCTACGAGCAGTACTTC. Protein product: CAWTGGDRFYEQYF.

The chain links TRBV14 to TRBJ1-4; 8 bases are a match to TRBD1. The ends lost 2 bases at V and 5 bases at J; junction bases unmatched: 7. This CDR3 has 16 amino acids. Germline V lookup: CDR1 SGHDN, CDR2 FVKESK. The CDR3 DNA sequence: TGTGCCAGCAGCCAACTAACGGACAGGGCAAATGAAAAACTGTTTTTT. This sequence encodes CASSQLTDRANEKLFF.

The chain combines TRBV4-3 with TRBJ1-3, with unresolved D. The CDR3 spans 15 residues. V lost 1 base, J lost 3 bases, and 10 bases lay in between. Germline V gene sequence: CDR1 LGHNA, CDR2 YSLEER. The CDR3 nucleotides are TGCGCCAGCAGCCAAGCGCCAAGTTATGGAAACACCATATATTTT. Amino acid sequence: CASSQAPSYGNTIYF.

The chain combines TRBV27 with TRBJ2-1, with D unclear. V was shortened by 6 bases and J by 0 bases, with 6 bases between the two germline ends. The germline V gene encodes CDR1 MNHEY and CDR2 SMNVEV (reference sequence). The CDR3 is 13 amino acids. For the CDR3, the DNA is TGTGCCAGCAGCTCTATCTCCTACAATGAGCAGTTCTTC. Translating it yields CASSSISYNEQFF.

The rearrangement joins TRBV5-4 to TRBJ2-5, with D unclear. Germline V gene lookup returns CDR1 SGHNT and CDR2 YYREEE (reference sequence). The CDR3 has 18 residues. V dropped 4 bases and J dropped 4 bases, with 26 bases sitting between them. CDR3 nucleotide sequence: TGTGCCAGCAGCCCTGGGATCACAGCCCAATTAAGTGGAGAGACCCAGTACTTC. It translates to CASSPGITAQLSGETQYF.

The chain uses TRBV4-1 and TRBJ2-7; D unclear. This CDR3 has 12 amino acids. Germline V gives CDR1 MGHRA, CDR2 YSYEKL. V shed 1 base and J shed 1 base, with 2 bases lying between them. Here the CDR3 reads CASSQGSYEQYF. The CDR3 bases are TGCGCCAGCAGCCAAGGATCCTACGAGCAGTACTTC.

The count of this clone is one. The chain carries TRBV19 and TRBJ1-4; D is possibly TRBD1 (6 bases). Germline CDR1 reads LNHDA; CDR2 reads SQIVND (reference sequence). With 7 bases removed from V and 7 bases from J, the gap between germline ends came to 16 bases. CDR3 length equals 14 residues. This CDR3 reads CASNQGGMGEKLFF. The DNA for the CDR3 is TGTGCCAGTAACCAAGGGGGAATGGGTGAAAAACTGTTTTTT.

The chain links TRBV25-1 to TRBJ1-1; possible D gene TRBD1, 6 bases. This CDR3 region has 13 residues. Trimming left V 2 bases short and J 11 bases short, with 15 bases between. The germline V gene has CDR1 MGHDK and CDR2 SYGVNS. CDR3 residues: CASSEGGRPGAFF. The CDR3 nucleotides are TGTGCCAGCAGTGAAGGGGGCAGGCCTGGGGCTTTCTTT. Full variable domain (outside the CDR3, taken from reference TRBV25-1 and TRBJ1-1): EADIYQTPRYLVIGTGKKITLECSQTMGHDKMYWYQQDPGMELHLIHYSYGVNSTEKGDLSSESTVSRIRTEHFPLTLESARPSHTSQYLCASSEGGRPGAFFGQGTRLTVV.

As DNA, the CDR3 is TGTGCCAGCAGTGACAGGAGGGGTTCCGGTTCGGATGAAAAACTGTTTTTT. It is translated as CASSDRRGSGSDEKLFF. The chain links TRBV6-1 to TRBJ1-4; D perhaps matches TRBD1 (5 bases). The length of the CDR3 is 17 residues. V lost 3 bases, J lost 6 bases, and 20 bases lay in between. The germline CDR1 and CDR2 sequences are MNHNS and SASEGT.

The chain combines TRBV7-2 with TRBJ2-6, with D unresolved. Germline V gives CDR1 SGHTA, CDR2 FQGNSA. V was trimmed by 4 bases and J by 0 bases, leaving 13 bases between them. The CDR3 sequence is 17 residues long. This CDR3 reads CASSSRISTSGANVLTF. The CDR3 DNA follows: TGTGCCAGCAGCTCTCGGATTTCCACCTCTGGGGCCAACGTCCTGACTTTC.

This chain joins TRBV2 and TRBJ2-7; 7 bases are shared with TRBD1. Germline V gene lookup returns CDR1 SNHLY and CDR2 FYNNEI. V shed 4 bases and J 4 bases; nucleotides not matched to a gene: 4. The CDR3 has 13 amino acids. CDR3 DNA sequence: TGTGCCAGCAGTGGGGACAGCCTTTACGAGCAGTACTTC. This translates into CASSGDSLYEQYF.

This chain's CDR3 is CAAATGTGRADTQYF. In DNA form, the CDR3 reads TGCGCCGCTGCCACGGGGACAGGGCGCGCAGATACGCAGTATTTT. V usage is TRBV5-1 and J usage is TRBJ2-3; 9 nucleotides match TRBD1. This CDR3 has 15 amino acids. V trimming: 10 bases; J trimming: 4 bases; junction bases outside the gene matches: 13. Germline assignment: CDR1 SGHRS and CDR2 YFSETQ. The full variable domain, completed using reference TRBV5-1 and TRBJ2-3, is KAGVTQTPRYLIKTRGQQVTLSCSPISGHRSVSWYQQTPGQGLQFLFEYFSETQRNKGNFPGRFSGRQFSNSRSEMNVSTLELGDSALYLCAAATGTGRADTQYFGPGTRLTVL.

The V call is TRBV7-9, the J call TRBJ2-1; no definite D call. Per the germline V gene, CDR1 is SEHNR and CDR2 is FQNEAQ (reference sequence). The V and J ends lost 5 bases and 7 bases respectively, with 9 bases between them. There are 12 residues in the CDR3. CDR3 sequence (DNA): TGTGCCAGCAGCCGGTATGGGAATGAGCAGTTCTTC. This codes for CASSRYGNEQFF. Combining the CDR3 with reference TRBV7-9 and TRBJ2-1 gives the whole variable domain DTGVSQNPRHKITKRGQNVTFRCDPISEHNRLYWYRQTLGQGPEFLTYFQNEAQLEKSRLLSDRFSAERPKGSFSTLEIQRTEQGDSAMYLCASSRYGNEQFFGPGTRLTVL.

The chain uses TRBV5-6 and TRBJ2-2; D might be TRBD1 (5 bases). This CDR3 region has 14 residues. Germline CDR1 and CDR2: SGHDT and YYEEEE. V lost 0 bases and J 5 bases, leaving 8 bases between the germline ends. The CDR3 DNA follows: TGTGCCAGCAGCTTGGGGGGCGTAACCGGGGAGCTGTTTTTT. This translates into CASSLGGVTGELFF.

The chain carries TRBV5-1 and TRBJ2-3; D is uncertain. Per the germline V gene, CDR1 is SGHRS and CDR2 is YFSETQ. Trimming pared 1 base from V and 0 bases from J, leaving 6 bases between. The CDR3 spans 14 residues. The CDR3: CASSLTASTDTQYF. The DNA for the CDR3 is TGCGCCAGCAGCTTGACAGCTAGCACAGATACGCAGTATTTT.

This sequence joins TRBV5-1 and TRBJ2-3, with 8 bases that match TRBD2. This CDR3 has 15 amino acids. Germline CDR1 SGHRS, CDR2 YFSETQ. The V and J ends lost 2 bases and 4 bases, in that order; junction bases with no gene match: 6. The CDR3 here is CASSLSGSWADTQYF. CDR3 coding DNA: TGCGCCAGCAGCTTAAGCGGGAGTTGGGCAGATACGCAGTATTTT.

The V gene is TRBV27, the J gene TRBJ2-5; no reliable D call. CDR3 size: 13 residues. Germline V gene data show CDR1 as MNHEY and CDR2 as SMNVEV (reference sequence). V lost 3 bases and J lost 10, with 15 bases in between. CDR3 in DNA: TGTGCCAGCAGTTTTAACAGTAAAGGGAACCAGTACTTC. Its protein is CASSFNSKGNQYF.

The chain combines TRBV6-8 with TRBJ1-2; D is unresolved. The CDR3 runs 13 residues. Germline lookup yields CDR1 MNHGY and CDR2 SAAAGT. V shed 2 bases and J shed 4 bases, with 8 bases lying between them. The CDR3 DNA reads as TGTGCCAGCAGTTACCCAGCAGGCTATGGCTACACCTTC. It translates to CASSYPAGYGYTF.

The chain joins TRBV27 to TRBJ2-7, with D perhaps TRBD1 (6 bases). Trimming pared 1 base from V and 2 bases from J, leaving 12 bases between. Germline V gene data show CDR1 as MNHEY and CDR2 as SMNVEV (reference sequence). The CDR3 contains 15 residues. The CDR3 DNA is TGTGCCAGCAGTTTATTAGGACAGCCAACCTACGAGCAGTACTTC. It specifies CASSLLGQPTYEQYF.

This chain connects TRBV11-3 to TRBJ2-3; TRBD1 aligns across 11 bases. Trimming took 4 bases from V and 6 from J; bases not matched to a gene: 6. This CDR3 comprises 15 residues. CDR1 SGHNT and CDR2 YENEEA come from the germline V gene. CDR3 in DNA: TGTGCCAGCAGCTGGGGACAGGGGGTAGTGGATACGCAGTATTTT. Its translation is CASSWGQGVVDTQYF.

V usage is TRBV27 and J usage is TRBJ2-7; no reliable D call. Germline V gene data show CDR1 as MNHEY and CDR2 as SMNVEV (reference sequence). Trimming stripped 2 bases from V and 1 base from J, with 9 bases between. This CDR3 has 14 residues. The CDR3 DNA is TGTGCCAGCAGTTTAGTAGGCACTTCCTACGAGCAGTACTTC. It translates to CASSLVGTSYEQYF.

This clone appeared a single time. The gene calls are TRBV27 and TRBJ2-1, with 12 bases that match TRBD2. V shed 4 bases, J shed 9 bases, and the junction held 4 bases outside the gene matches. The germline V gene encodes CDR1 MNHEY and CDR2 SMNVEV (reference sequence). The CDR3 spans 14 residues. This CDR3 reads CASSSGLAGSEQFF. The CDR3 coding sequence is TGTGCCAGCAGTTCGGGACTAGCGGGCTCTGAGCAGTTCTTC.

V usage is TRBV7-2 and J usage is TRBJ1-1; D might be TRBD1 (6 bases). The V end lost 6 bases, the J end lost 2 bases, and 16 bases lay between the germline ends. The germline gives CDR1 SGHTA, CDR2 FQGNSA. The CDR3 loop spans 15 amino acids. The CDR3 sequence: CASRTTGQTNTEAFF. In nucleotides, the CDR3 is TGTGCCAGCAGGACGACCGGACAGACTAACACTGAAGCTTTCTTT.

This chain joins TRBV6-1 and TRBJ2-7; tentative D call: TRBD2 (6 bases). CDR1 is MNHNS, CDR2 SASEGT, per germline. The length of the CDR3 is 14 residues. V was pared by 5 bases and J by 2 bases, with 13 bases between. The CDR3 DNA reads as TGTGCCAGCAGTTCGGGACTGCAACCCTACGAGCAGTACTTC. It encodes CASSSGLQPYEQYF.

The chain links TRBV4-1 to TRBJ1-1; D unclear. V shed 6 bases and J shed 8 bases, with 19 bases lying between them. CDR3 length: 14 residues. CDR1 and CDR2 from the germline V gene are MGHRA and YSYEKL. The CDR3, as DNA: TGCGCCAGCAGGGACCCTTGGGGTACACTGGAAGCTTTCTTT. Encoded protein: CASRDPWGTLEAFF.

This clone appeared a single time. The J gene is TRBJ1-2, the V gene TRBV7-2; D call uncertain. The CDR3 has 12 amino acids. The germline V gene has CDR1 SGHTA and CDR2 FQGNSA. V lost 1 base, J lost 6 bases, and 6 bases lay in between. The CDR3 spells CASSLDRDGYTF. The CDR3 DNA reads TGTGCCAGCAGCTTAGACAGAGATGGCTACACCTTC.

The rearrangement joins TRBV6-5 to TRBJ2-5; the match to TRBD1 covers 9 bases. V lost 6 bases and J lost 5; bases outside the gene matches: 10. Germline V lookup: CDR1 MNHEY, CDR2 SVGAGI. The CDR3 runs to 15 residues. The CDR3 is CASRRDRVKGETQYF. The CDR3 bases are TGTGCCAGCAGAAGGGACAGGGTTAAGGGGGAGACCCAGTACTTC.

The table lists this clone with a count of one. This sequence joins TRBV7-3 and TRBJ2-7; D not resolved. The CDR3 extends over 13 amino acids. Germline V CDR1 and CDR2: SGHTA, FQGTGA. Trimming cost V 3 bases and J 4 bases, with 10 bases left between them. CDR3 residues: CASSFGPAYEQYF. CDR3 DNA sequence: TGTGCCAGCAGCTTCGGGCCGGCGTACGAGCAGTACTTC.

The chain links TRBV6-1 to TRBJ2-1; no definite D call. Germline assignment: CDR1 MNHNS and CDR2 SASEGT. The CDR3 has 11 amino acids. Trimming took off 5 bases at V and 8 bases at J, with 7 bases between the two ends. CDR3 DNA: TGTGCCAGCAGTCGGTCGCATGAGCAGTTCTTC. Translating it yields CASSRSHEQFF.

This sequence joins TRBV30 and TRBJ1-2; unclear D gene. The CDR3 runs to 14 residues. The germline V gene encodes CDR1 GTSNPN and CDR2 SVGIG (reference sequence). The V end was cut by 4 bases, the J end by 4 bases, with 16 bases between. Here the CDR3 reads CAWTPRAGTYGYTF. The CDR3 region has the DNA TGTGCCTGGACCCCCCGCGCAGGCACCTATGGCTACACCTTC.

V and J are TRBV25-1 and TRBJ2-7, with D unresolved. Looked up from germline, CDR1 is MGHDK and CDR2 is SYGVNS. V dropped 4 bases and J dropped 2 bases, with 15 bases sitting between them. The CDR3 length is 15 residues. The CDR3 loop is CASSGPGRLAYEQYF. Here the CDR3 DNA reads TGTGCCAGCAGTGGCCCGGGTCGCCTAGCCTACGAGCAGTACTTC.